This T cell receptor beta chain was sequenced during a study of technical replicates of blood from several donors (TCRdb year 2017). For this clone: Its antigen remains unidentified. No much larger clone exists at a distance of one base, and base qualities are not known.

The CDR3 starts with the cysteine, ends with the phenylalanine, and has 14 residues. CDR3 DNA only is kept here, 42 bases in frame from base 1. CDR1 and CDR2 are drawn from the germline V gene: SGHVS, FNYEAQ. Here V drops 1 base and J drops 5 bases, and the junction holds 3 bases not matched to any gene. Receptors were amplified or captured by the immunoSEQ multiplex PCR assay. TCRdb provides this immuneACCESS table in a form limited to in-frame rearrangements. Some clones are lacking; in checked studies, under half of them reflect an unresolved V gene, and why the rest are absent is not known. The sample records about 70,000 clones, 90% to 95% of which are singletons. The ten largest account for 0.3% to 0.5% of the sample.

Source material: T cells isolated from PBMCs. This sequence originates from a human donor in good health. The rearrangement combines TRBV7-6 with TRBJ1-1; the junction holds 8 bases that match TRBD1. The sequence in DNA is TGTGCCAGCAGCTTAGGGACAGGGCATACTGAAGCTTTCTTT. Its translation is CASSLGTGHTEAFF.